This T cell receptor beta chain stems from a study of T cells after yellow fever vaccination. Study in general: Any fraction with a low cell number was prepared using SMART-Seq v4 Ultra Low Input. Overall study results and limits: Clones from primary vaccination mostly reappeared after the booster (around 96% CD4, under 90% CD8). Within FACS-sorted repertoires, abundant clonotypes contaminating from the bulk population could be present.

Template-switching 5'RACE yielded the TCR cDNA; a universal primer site and UMIs were added in the process. TCRdb reprocessed the 5' RACE reads with MiXCR, giving one entry per CDR3 protein. The sample holds roughly 320,000 distinct CDR3 sequences, about 10% seen once. Trimming removed 2 bases at V and 2 bases at J, with 10 bases between. CDR1 is SGHRS and CDR2 is YFSETQ in the germline V gene. The CDR3 is made up of 14 amino acids. This clonotype was counted ten times or more. The antigen remains unidentified. V usage is TRBV5-1 and J usage is TRBJ1-1, with D unresolved. Sequencing was performed on CD4+ T cells sorted from PBMCs, taken 45 days after the yellow fever booster vaccination. This receptor was obtained from a young man who received the YFV17D yellow fever vaccine. The chain's CDR3 is CASSFGFGNTEAFF. The CDR3 bases are TGCGCCAGCAGCTTCGGATTCGGCAACACTGAAGCTTTCTTT.